One sample yielded the 25 T cell receptor beta chains listed below, sequenced in a study of cytomegalovirus exposure and HLA in healthy donors. 13 Jbeta primers and 60 Vbeta primers were used for the PCR. Profiling relied on immunoSEQ multiplex PCR, and the TCRdb table lists in-frame clones only, not all of them. The sample includes tens of thousands of clones, less than 85% of them seen just once. The sequencing sample was made of PBMCs. The receptors here all came from a woman aged 50 to 60 in good health and CMV-seropositive.

The chain carries TRBV28 and TRBJ2-2, with TRBD2 as a possible D gene (5 bases). This CDR3 is 15 amino acids long. Germline CDR1 MDHEN, CDR2 SYDVKM. V lost 5 bases and J lost 0, with 10 bases in between. The DNA for the CDR3 is TGTGCCAGCAGTCTCGGGGTAACGAACACCGGGGAGCTGTTTTTT. Encoded protein: CASSLGVTNTGELFF.

This sequence joins TRBV29-1 and TRBJ2-2; tentative D call: TRBD2 (6 bases). CDR1 is SQVTM, CDR2 ANQGSEA, per germline. The CDR3 extends over 14 amino acids. The V gene lost 5 bases and the J gene lost 1 base, with 11 bases spanning the gap. This CDR3 reads CSVTGLQNTGELFF. DNA for the CDR3: TGCAGCGTTACGGGACTGCAGAACACCGGGGAGCTGTTTTTT.

The chain couples TRBV5-6 to TRBJ2-4, with TRBD1 as a possible D gene (5 bases). The CDR3 contains 14 residues. The germline gives CDR1 SGHDT, CDR2 YYEEEE. The germline V and J ends were trimmed by 2 bases and 1 base, with 7 bases remaining between them. CDR3 amino acids: CASSLKGAKNIQYF. The DNA for the CDR3 is TGTGCCAGCAGCTTAAAGGGGGCCAAAAACATTCAGTACTTC.

The chain is built from TRBV19 and TRBJ1-2; maybe TRBD1 (6 bases). Trimming cost V 9 bases and J 6 bases, with 20 bases left between them. The germline gives CDR1 LNHDA, CDR2 SQIVND (reference sequence). The CDR3 loop spans 14 amino acids. CDR3 DNA: TGTGCCAGCGTCCCACCCGGGGGGGCGCATGGCTACACCTTC. Amino acids: CASVPPGGAHGYTF.

The CDR3 nucleotides are TGTGCCAGCAGCCCCGAGTGGGAGGAGAATGAGCAGTTCTTC. Protein: CASSPEWEENEQFF. The chain joins TRBV11-1 to TRBJ2-1; D might be TRBD2 (6 bases). Germline V CDR1 and CDR2: SGHAT, FQDESV (reference sequence). Trimming stripped 5 bases from V and 7 bases from J, with 15 bases between. The CDR3 totals 14 residues. The full variable domain, completed using reference TRBV11-1 and TRBJ2-1, is EAEVAQSPRYKITEKSQAVAFWCDPISGHATLYWYRQILGQGPELLVQFQDESVVDDSQLPKDRFSAERLKGVDSTLKIQPAELGDSAMYLCASSPEWEENEQFFGPGTRLTVL.

V usage is TRBV5-1 and J usage is TRBJ1-1, with unresolved D. V dropped 0 bases and J dropped 3 bases, with 12 bases sitting between them. This CDR3 region has 15 residues. Germline lookup yields CDR1 SGHRS and CDR2 YFSETQ. The CDR3 coding sequence is TGCGCCAGCAGCTTGGAAGGGAGGGCGTACACTGAAGCTTTCTTT. Translating it yields CASSLEGRAYTEAFF.

This chain joins TRBV5-1 and TRBJ2-1, with 11 bases lining up with TRBD2. The junction had 11 bases not matched to a gene; V was cut back by 4 bases and J by 5 bases. The germline gives CDR1 SGHRS, CDR2 YFSETQ. The CDR3 has 17 amino acids. CDR3 in DNA: TGCGCCAGCAGCCCCTCCGGTTCTAGCGGGGGGAACAATGAGCAGTTCTTC. Residues: CASSPSGSSGGNNEQFF.

This rearrangement joins TRBV30 to TRBJ1-1; TRBD1 might be the D (6 bases). Germline V CDR1 and CDR2: GTSNPN, SVGIG (reference sequence). Deletions cut 3 bases from V and 4 bases from J, with 9 bases between. There are 12 residues in the CDR3. CDR3 protein: CAWRDSTTEAFF. CDR3 sequence (DNA): TGTGCCTGGAGGGACAGTACCACTGAAGCTTTCTTT.

This clone is classed as medium-sized. V usage is TRBV2 and J usage is TRBJ1-3; D perhaps matches TRBD1 (6 bases). CDR1 is SNHLY, CDR2 FYNNEI, per germline. Trimming stripped 6 bases from V and 0 bases from J, with 9 bases between. The CDR3 spans 14 residues. The CDR3 DNA sequence: TGTGCCAGCAGAGGACAGCTCTCTGGAAACACCATATATTTT. Amino acids: CASRGQLSGNTIYF.

The chain joins TRBV7-8 to TRBJ2-3; D possibly corresponds to TRBD2 (5 bases). Trimming took 3 bases from V and 0 from J, leaving 16 bases between them. CDR1 and CDR2 from the germline V gene are SGHVS and FQNEAQ. This CDR3 spans 17 amino acids. CDR3 bases: TGTGCCAGCAGCTTTCGAGACGGACTGGGGAGCACAGATACGCAGTATTTT. Its translation: CASSFRDGLGSTDTQYF.

This clone was observed a few times. The chain employs TRBV5-6 and TRBJ1-2; 8 bases are shared with TRBD1. The V gene end was trimmed by 3 bases and the J gene end by 3 bases; junction bases not matched to a gene: 7. CDR1 is SGHDT, CDR2 YYEEEE, per germline. The CDR3 consists of 15 residues. The CDR3 DNA reads as TGTGCCAGCAGCTGGACAGGGCGGTCTGACTATGGCTACACCTTC. Encoded protein: CASSWTGRSDYGYTF.

V usage is TRBV5-1 and J usage is TRBJ2-6; D call uncertain. The germline CDR1 and CDR2 sequences are SGHRS and YFSETQ. Trimming stripped 4 bases from V and 4 bases from J, with 12 bases between. This CDR3 comprises 15 residues. The CDR3 protein is CASSPSLAGANVLTF. As DNA, the CDR3 is TGCGCCAGCAGCCCTTCCTTGGCAGGGGCCAACGTCCTGACTTTC.

This clone was observed a few times. The CDR3 sequence: CSVSLTATNEKLFF. In DNA, the CDR3 is TGCAGCGTTTCCTTGACAGCTACTAATGAAAAACTGTTTTTT. This chain connects TRBV29-1 to TRBJ1-4; weak D call: TRBD1 (5 bases). CDR1 is SQVTM and CDR2 is ANQGSEA in the germline V gene. The CDR3 is 14 amino acids. The ends were cut back, 5 bases at V and 2 bases at J, with 12 bases in the middle.

The V gene is TRBV27, the J gene TRBJ2-7, with 11 bases fitting TRBD1. The CDR3 contains 15 residues. Germline V gene sequence: CDR1 MNHEY, CDR2 SMNVEV (reference sequence). Losses at the gene ends were 3 bases for V and 0 bases for J; bases not matched to a gene: 1. The CDR3 region has the DNA TGTGCCAGCAGTTTGGGGACAGGGGGCTCCTACGAGCAGTACTTC. Translation: CASSLGTGGSYEQYF.

Here the CDR3 DNA reads TGTGCCAGCAGCTTAGGGGTAGCGGGAGGAGGTTCCCACAATGAGCAGTTCTTC. Amino acid sequence: CASSLGVAGGGSHNEQFF. This chain links TRBV11-3 with TRBJ2-1; 10 bases agree with TRBD2. V dropped 1 base and J dropped 5; count of bases not matched to a gene: 11. From germline, CDR1 is SGHNT and CDR2 YENEEA. This CDR3 spans 18 amino acids.

The chain employs TRBV7-6 and TRBJ1-1; 7 nucleotides align to TRBD1. The CDR3 consists of 13 residues. Losses at the gene ends were 5 bases for V and 3 bases for J; bases not matched to a gene: 3. Germline-derived CDR1 and CDR2 are SGHVS and FNYEAQ. CDR3 in DNA: TGTGCCAGCAGCACGACAGGGTACACTGAAGCTTTCTTT. Residues: CASSTTGYTEAFF.

The chain carries TRBV9 and TRBJ2-3; the D gene is possibly TRBD2 (6 bases). The length of the CDR3 is 14 residues. The germline gives CDR1 SGDLS, CDR2 YYNGEE. Trimming took 0 bases from V and 6 from J, leaving 11 bases between them. This CDR3 is CASSVAGVQDTQYF. Written as DNA, the CDR3 is TGTGCCAGCAGCGTAGCGGGGGTCCAGGATACGCAGTATTTT.

The chain couples TRBV10-1 to TRBJ1-1, with a tentative D call TRBD1 (6 bases). CDR1 WNHNN and CDR2 SYGVQD come from the germline V gene (reference sequence). V was pared by 6 bases and J by 0 bases, with 11 bases between. The CDR3 is 14 residues long. The CDR3: CASSPRTVNTEAFF. The CDR3 nucleotides read TGCGCCAGCAGCCCACGGACAGTGAACACTGAAGCTTTCTTT.

In its sample, this clone was seen a few times. The V and J genes are TRBV11-3 and TRBJ2-1; D not resolved. CDR3 length equals 14 residues. Germline CDR1 and CDR2: SGHNT and YENEEA. The ends were cut back, 1 base at V and 2 bases at J, with 6 bases in the middle. This chain's CDR3 is CASSLGAPYNEQFF. The CDR3, as DNA: TGTGCCAGCAGCTTAGGGGCGCCCTACAATGAGCAGTTCTTC.

The chain recombines TRBV4-3 with TRBJ2-1, with D possibly being TRBD2 (7 bases). CDR1 and CDR2 from the germline V gene are LGHNA and YSLEER. With 4 bases removed from V and 10 bases from J, the gap between germline ends came to 20 bases. The CDR3 is 15 residues long. The CDR3, as DNA: TGCGCCAGCAGCCCCCAGGGCGGGGGCAGATGGGAGCAGTTCTTC. It yields the protein CASSPQGGGRWEQFF.

This clone was seen only once. The chain combines TRBV28 with TRBJ1-2; the match to TRBD1 covers 8 bases. Germline V lookup: CDR1 MDHEN, CDR2 SYDVKM. J gave up 0 bases and V 1 base, and 1 base lay outside the gene matches. CDR3 size: 15 residues. The CDR3 bases are TGTGCCAGCAGTTTATTACAGGGGGCTAACTATGGCTACACCTTC. It translates to CASSLLQGANYGYTF.

The genes are TRBV5-1 and TRBJ1-1; 7 positions agree with TRBD1. J lost 9 bases, V lost 8 bases, and 13 bases had no gene match. Per germline, CDR1 SGHRS and CDR2 YFSETQ. This CDR3 contains 13 residues. CDR3 bases: TGCGCCAGTCAAGGCGAGGGGACAGAGAAAGCTTTCTTT. This codes for CASQGEGTEKAFF.

The table lists this clone with a count of one. The V and J genes are TRBV4-2 and TRBJ1-2; 10 bases are shared with TRBD1. Germline CDR1 LGHNA, CDR2 YNFKEQ. This CDR3 spans 16 amino acids. With V trimmed by 0 bases and J by 4 bases, 5 bases remained unmatched. Written as DNA, the CDR3 is TGTGCCAGCAGCCAAGATCCGACAGGGGGCATCTATGGCTACACCTTC. Its protein product is CASSQDPTGGIYGYTF.

The chain combines TRBV4-3 with TRBJ2-7; D is uncertain. Germline V lookup: CDR1 LGHNA, CDR2 YSLEER. The CDR3 totals 15 residues. V was clipped by 0 bases and J by 4 bases, with 13 bases between them. The CDR3 DNA sequence: TGCGCCAGCAGCCAAGATCGGAGCAGTCGATACGAGCAGTACTTC. Translated: CASSQDRSSRYEQYF.

This CDR3 reads CASSTTGEKLFF. The DNA for the CDR3 is TGCGCCAGCAGCACGACAGGTGAAAAACTGTTTTTT. The rearrangement links TRBV5-1 to TRBJ1-4; tentatively, D is TRBD1 (6 bases). V was cut by 4 bases and J by 7 bases, with 8 bases left in between. Germline V gene data show CDR1 as SGHRS and CDR2 as YFSETQ. The CDR3 covers 12 residues. The full variable domain, completed using reference TRBV5-1 and TRBJ1-4, is KAGVTQTPRYLIKTRGQQVTLSCSPISGHRSVSWYQQTPGQGLQFLFEYFSETQRNKGNFPGRFSGRQFSNSRSEMNVSTLELGDSALYLCASSTTGEKLFFGSGTQLSVL.